Shown below are 25 T cell receptor beta chains from a single sample sequenced in a study of blood T cell repertoires in COVID-19. Data came from immunoSEQ multiplex PCR; TCRdb stores just in-frame clones and leaves some out. The sample has around 500,000 clones; approximately 90% are singletons. The sample taken for sequencing was PBMCs or T cells enriched from blood (not recorded which). The receptors originated from a middle-aged woman who had recovered from COVID-19.

The chain carries TRBV6-5 and TRBJ1-2; tentative D call: TRBD1 (5 bases). The CDR3 is made up of 13 amino acids. Germline-derived CDR1 and CDR2 are MNHEY and SVGAGI. Trimming cost V 2 bases and J 9 bases, with 13 bases left between them. CDR3 residues: CASSYIGGLSYTF. As DNA, the CDR3 is TGTGCCAGCAGTTACATCGGGGGGTTAAGCTACACCTTC.

The V and J genes are TRBV11-2 and TRBJ2-7, with D perhaps matching TRBD2 (5 bases). Trimming took off 1 base at V and 2 bases at J, with 12 bases between the two ends. The CDR3 runs 15 residues. Germline V lookup: CDR1 SGHAT, CDR2 FQNNGV. The CDR3 reads CASSLALGETYEQYF. CDR3 DNA: TGTGCCAGCAGCTTAGCCCTCGGGGAAACCTACGAGCAGTACTTC.

J is TRBJ1-1 and V is TRBV7-9, with D perhaps TRBD1 (5 bases). Germline loops: CDR1 SEHNR, CDR2 FQNEAQ (reference sequence). This CDR3 is 16 amino acids long. V was trimmed by 1 base and J by 0 bases, leaving 12 bases between them. This CDR3 is CASSLGGGRMNTEAFF. In DNA form, the CDR3 reads TGTGCCAGCAGCTTAGGCGGGGGACGGATGAACACTGAAGCTTTCTTT.

As DNA, the CDR3 is TGCGCCAGCAGCGGATGGGACTCCACTGAAGCTTTCTTT. It is translated as CASSGWDSTEAFF. This chain links TRBV5-1 with TRBJ1-1; maybe TRBD1 (5 bases). The germline V and J ends were trimmed by 4 bases and 4 bases, with 11 bases remaining between them. This CDR3 contains 13 residues. The germline gives CDR1 SGHRS, CDR2 YFSETQ. The full variable domain, in which reference TRBV5-1 and TRBJ1-1 provide the parts outside the CDR3, is KAGVTQTPRYLIKTRGQQVTLSCSPISGHRSVSWYQQTPGQGLQFLFEYFSETQRNKGNFPGRFSGRQFSNSRSEMNVSTLELGDSALYLCASSGWDSTEAFFGQGTRLTVV.

This clone was seen a single time. The chain joins TRBV18 to TRBJ2-1; TRBD1 aligns across 11 bases. CDR1 KGHSH and CDR2 LQKENI come from the germline V gene. The CDR3 contains 16 residues. Trimming took 3 bases from V and 4 from J; bases not matched to a gene: 5. In DNA form, the CDR3 reads TGTGCCAGCTCACCCGGGACAGGGGGATCATACAATGAGCAGTTCTTC. This gives the protein CASSPGTGGSYNEQFF. Full variable domain (outside the CDR3, taken from reference TRBV18 and TRBJ2-1): NAGVMQNPRHLVRRRGQEARLRCSPMKGHSHVYWYRQLPEEGLKFMVYLQKENIIDESGMPKERFSAEFPKEGPSILRIQQVVRGDSAAYFCASSPGTGGSYNEQFFGPGTRLTVL.

The rearrangement joins TRBV27 to TRBJ1-5; D not certain. In germline, CDR1 is MNHEY, CDR2 SMNVEV (reference sequence). This CDR3 is built from 14 residues. V was trimmed by 3 bases and J by 2 bases, leaving 8 bases between them. Written as DNA, the CDR3 is TGTGCCAGCAGTTTCTCCACAGGCAATCAGCCCCAGCATTTT. It specifies CASSFSTGNQPQHF.

The CDR3 DNA reads as TGTGCCAGCAGAGGACAGGGGAGCAATCAGCCCCAGCATTTT. This encodes CASRGQGSNQPQHF. This rearrangement joins TRBV6-5 to TRBJ1-5; 9 positions agree with TRBD1. Germline trimming cut 6 bases from V and 1 base from J; bases unmatched to any gene: 1. Looked up from germline, CDR1 is MNHEY and CDR2 is SVGAGI. The CDR3 consists of 14 residues.

The CDR3, as DNA: TGTGCCAGCTCACCAAGACAGGACAATCAGCCCCAGCATTTT. It specifies CASSPRQDNQPQHF. The chain couples TRBV18 to TRBJ1-5, with D tentatively TRBD1 (6 bases). Germline loops: CDR1 KGHSH, CDR2 LQKENI. Trimming took 2 bases from V and 3 from J, leaving 8 bases between them. This CDR3 spans 14 amino acids.

The rearrangement links TRBV27 to TRBJ1-6; D is uncertain. Trimming removed 2 bases at V and 7 bases at J, with 3 bases between. The CDR3 length is 12 residues. Germline CDR1 reads MNHEY; CDR2 reads SMNVEV (reference sequence). The DNA for the CDR3 is TGTGCCAGCAGTTTAATAAATTCACCCCTCCACTTT. Amino acid sequence: CASSLINSPLHF.

This chain joins TRBV7-2 and TRBJ2-2, with D possibly being TRBD1 (6 bases). Trimming pared 3 bases from V and 1 base from J, leaving 6 bases between. CDR1 SGHTA and CDR2 FQGNSA come from the germline V gene. There are 14 residues in the CDR3. CDR3 bases: TGTGCCAGCAGCTTCAGGGGGAACACCGGGGAGCTGTTTTTT. It encodes CASSFRGNTGELFF.

This sequence joins TRBV13 and TRBJ1-2, with 7 bases matching TRBD1. The CDR3 has 16 amino acids. The J segment lost 1 base and the V segment lost 3 bases, leaving 8 bases of the junction unmatched. Germline V lookup: CDR1 PRHDT, CDR2 FYEKMQ (reference sequence). CDR3 DNA: TGTGCCAGCAGCTTGAGGGACAGTACCTTTAACTATGGCTACACCTTC. Its translation is CASSLRDSTFNYGYTF.

The chain employs TRBV4-3 and TRBJ1-4; D is unclear. This CDR3 is 13 amino acids long. Trimming removed 1 base at V and 8 bases at J, with 8 bases between. Per germline, CDR1 LGHNA and CDR2 YSLEER. The CDR3 sequence: CASSQGPLEKLFF. The CDR3 DNA reads as TGCGCCAGCAGCCAAGGGCCCCTGGAAAAACTGTTTTTT.

The gene calls are TRBV4-3 and TRBJ2-7, with a tentative D call TRBD1 (7 bases). Germline-derived CDR1 and CDR2 are LGHNA and YSLEER. The V and J ends lost 0 bases and 7 bases respectively, with 28 bases between them. There are 19 residues in the CDR3. In DNA form, the CDR3 reads TGCGCCAGCAGCCAAGATTTCCCATCTTTGGCAGGGGGGTCCGAGGAGCAGTACTTC. It is translated as CASSQDFPSLAGGSEEQYF.

CDR3 sequence: CAISPRPGEQYF. The CDR3 nucleotides are TGTGCCATCAGCCCGCGGCCGGGGGAGCAGTACTTC. The chain uses TRBV10-3 and TRBJ2-7; the D gene is possibly TRBD2 (5 bases). The length of the CDR3 is 12 residues. V lost 6 bases and J 7 bases, leaving 13 bases between the germline ends. Germline loops: CDR1 ENHRY, CDR2 SYGVKD.

This clone appeared a few times. The rearrangement joins TRBV6-1 to TRBJ1-5; TRBD1 matches 12 bases. Germline loops: CDR1 MNHNS, CDR2 SASEGT. V dropped 4 bases and J dropped 3; count of bases not matched to a gene: 4. The CDR3 has 16 residues. The CDR3 bases are TGTGCCAGCAGTGTCGGGACAGGGGGCCCCAATCAGCCCCAGCATTTT. It codes for CASSVGTGGPNQPQHF.

This chain uses TRBV13 with TRBJ1-5; D may be TRBD1 (5 bases). This CDR3 contains 14 residues. With 5 bases removed from V and 10 bases from J, the gap between germline ends came to 18 bases. Germline V lookup: CDR1 PRHDT, CDR2 FYEKMQ (reference sequence). Here the CDR3 reads CASSRGGSIRPQHF. The DNA for the CDR3 is TGTGCCAGCAGCAGGGGCGGCTCAATCAGACCCCAGCATTTT.

V and J are TRBV6-5 and TRBJ1-3; D is unresolved. The germline V and J ends were trimmed by 6 bases and 8 bases, with 20 bases remaining between them. This CDR3 is 15 amino acids long. Looked up from germline, CDR1 is MNHEY and CDR2 is SVGAGI. The CDR3 reads CASRHGESRMDTIYF. CDR3 nucleotide sequence: TGTGCCAGCAGACACGGGGAGTCCCGGATGGACACCATATATTTT.

The count of this clone is one. The genes are TRBV2 and TRBJ1-6, with 9 bases aligning to TRBD1. This CDR3 contains 14 residues. The V and J ends lost 5 bases and 9 bases, in that order; junction bases with no gene match: 5. Germline CDR1 is SNHLY and CDR2 is FYNNEI. The CDR3 protein is CASSYDRGGSPLHF. As DNA, the CDR3 is TGTGCCAGCAGTTACGACAGGGGGGGTTCACCCCTCCACTTT.

Written as DNA, the CDR3 is TGTGCCAGCAGTGATCCGGAGGGCCTCTCTGGGGCCAACGTCCTGACTTTC. It yields the protein CASSDPEGLSGANVLTF. The V gene is TRBV6-1, the J gene TRBJ2-6; a possible D gene is TRBD2 (6 bases). V was shortened by 3 bases and J by 0 bases, with 12 bases between the two germline ends. CDR1 and CDR2 (germline): MNHNS, SASEGT. This CDR3 contains 17 residues.

The V gene is TRBV5-1, the J gene TRBJ1-4; no clear D. The CDR3 length is 15 residues. Germline V CDR1 and CDR2: SGHRS, YFSETQ. V dropped 4 bases and J dropped 10 bases, with 20 bases sitting between them. CDR3 amino acids: CASSPLASETGKLFF. The DNA for the CDR3 is TGCGCCAGCAGCCCCCTGGCCTCCGAAACGGGAAAACTGTTTTTT.

This clone was recorded only once. The chain is built from TRBV18 and TRBJ1-1; the D is unclear. The CDR3 loop spans 16 amino acids. The ends were cut back, 4 bases at V and 5 bases at J, with 20 bases in the middle. Germline V lookup: CDR1 KGHSH, CDR2 LQKENI. CDR3 sequence (DNA): TGTGCCAGCTCACTACTTCCGACAACCTCGGGGACTGAAGCTTTCTTT. Translated: CASSLLPTTSGTEAFF.

The chain joins TRBV25-1 to TRBJ2-5; no clear D gene. This CDR3 region has 15 residues. Germline loops: CDR1 MGHDK, CDR2 SYGVNS. V lost 8 bases to trimming and J lost 0 bases, with 16 bases between them. CDR3 sequence reads: CASGSSGYYQETQYF. The CDR3, as DNA: TGTGCCAGCGGATCTAGTGGGTACTACCAAGAGACCCAGTACTTC. Full variable domain (missing parts from reference TRBV25-1 and TRBJ2-5): EADIYQTPRYLVIGTGKKITLECSQTMGHDKMYWYQQDPGMELHLIHYSYGVNSTEKGDLSSESTVSRIRTEHFPLTLESARPSHTSQYLCASGSSGYYQETQYFGPGTRLLVL.

This chain's CDR3 is CATSNRGNEQYF. The CDR3 region has the DNA TGTGCCACCAGTAACAGGGGCAACGAGCAGTACTTC. The J gene is TRBJ2-7, the V gene TRBV24-1; 7 bases fit TRBD1. V shed 6 bases and J 5 bases; nucleotides not matched to a gene: 3. Germline CDR1 reads KGHDR; CDR2 reads SFDVKD. This CDR3 spans 12 amino acids.

V gene TRBV9 combines with J gene TRBJ1-1; D is possibly TRBD1 (6 bases). V dropped 6 bases and J dropped 8 bases, with 11 bases sitting between them. This CDR3 is 11 amino acids long. Per the germline V gene, CDR1 is SGDLS and CDR2 is YYNGEE. The CDR3, as DNA: TGTGCCAGCATGAGGGGGTGGGAAGCTTTCTTT. It encodes CASMRGWEAFF. Variable domain in full (rest from reference TRBV9 and TRBJ1-1): DSGVTQTPKHLITATGQRVTLRCSPRSGDLSVYWYQQSLDQGLQFLIQYYNGEERAKGNILERFSAQQFPDLHSELNLSSLELGDSALYFCASMRGWEAFFGQGTRLTVV.

V usage is TRBV4-3 and J usage is TRBJ2-7; 11 nucleotides match TRBD1. CDR3 length: 15 amino acids. Germline V gives CDR1 LGHNA, CDR2 YSLEER. The junction had 4 bases not matched to a gene; V was cut back by 2 bases and J by 4 bases. Written as DNA, the CDR3 is TGCGCCAGCAGCCAAAACGGACAGGGGGCGTACGAGCAGTACTTC. Translation: CASSQNGQGAYEQYF.